Below are 5 T cell receptor beta chains sequenced from a single sample in a study of blood T cells in healthy people across ages. Sample-barcoded 5' priming and a J-beta primer mix drove a second PCR of 7 to 11 cycles. MiXCR, run by TCRdb on the 5' RACE reads, gives a single entry per CDR3 protein. Seen here are 1.5 million to 2 million distinct CDR3 sequences, roughly 52% observed once, and the top ten hold 2.1%. Sequencing was done on a sample of blood. The receptors originated from a woman aged 40 to 55 in good health.

This chain connects TRBV7-3 to TRBJ2-3; no definite D call. Trimming stripped 0 bases from V and 7 bases from J, with 11 bases between. Germline V lookup: CDR1 SGHTA, CDR2 FQGTGA. This CDR3 contains 14 residues. CDR3 sequence: CASSLTGSGNTQYF. The CDR3 region has the DNA TGTGCCAGCAGCTTAACAGGGTCTGGAAATACGCAGTATTTT. Based on the CDR3 plus reference TRBV7-3 and TRBJ2-3, the full variable domain is GAGVSQTPSNKVTEKGKYVELRCDPISGHTALYWYRQSLGQGPEFLIYFQGTGAADDSGLPNDRFFAVRPEGSVSTLKIQRTERGDSAVYLCASSLTGSGNTQYFGPGTRLTVL.

This clonotype has just one count. V and J are TRBV20-1 and TRBJ1-2, with TRBD1 as a possible D gene (5 bases). Germline values: CDR1 DFQATT, CDR2 SNEGSKA (reference sequence). This CDR3 region has 14 residues. Trimming stripped 0 bases from V and 8 bases from J, with 16 bases between. The CDR3 DNA reads as TGCAGTGCTAGAGATCCAGGGAGCTTGGACGGCTACACCTTC. This codes for CSARDPGSLDGYTF.

This chain connects TRBV12-3 or TRBV12-4 to TRBJ1-2; D is unresolved. The V and J ends lost 0 bases and 7 bases respectively, with 6 bases between them. This CDR3 has 12 residues. The CDR3: CASSLAVFGYTF. Here the CDR3 DNA reads TGTGCCAGCAGTTTAGCCGTCTTTGGCTACACCTTC.

The CDR3 nucleotides are TGCGCCAGCAGCCCCCTGGGGGGCCGGGATGAAAAACTGTTTTTT. Translating gives CASSPLGGRDEKLFF. The chain combines TRBV5-1 with TRBJ1-4; D may be TRBD1 (6 bases). Germline-derived CDR1 and CDR2 are SGHRS and YFSETQ. Trimming left V 4 bases short and J 6 bases short, with 16 bases between. This CDR3 region has 15 residues.

This rearrangement joins TRBV29-1 to TRBJ2-7; 9 nucleotides align to TRBD1. V lost 7 bases and J lost 1; bases outside the gene matches: 20. The CDR3 runs 18 residues. Per the germline V gene, CDR1 is SQVTM and CDR2 is ANQGSEA. CDR3 nucleotides: TGCAGCGGTTCGCCCACAGGACAGGGGAATTCGGTATCCTACGAGCAGTACTTC. Encoded protein: CSGSPTGQGNSVSYEQYF.